These 13 T cell receptor beta chains originate from one sample sequenced in a study of T cells in Graves' hyperthyroidism and ophthalmopathy (dated by TCRdb to between 2017 and 2020). Libraries came from multiplex PCR. Sequencing took place on an Illumina HiSeq 2000. TCR beta CDR3 regions were amplified from RNA transcripts. The first round of RT-PCR for the TCR CDR3 was performed with the HTBI primer set and the Qiagen OneStep RT-PCR kit. TCRdb passed the public sequencing reads through fastp at Q25 and MiXCR, retaining productive beta sequences. Rows matching on CDR3 protein sequence are summarized as one entry with the most common DNA and genes. This sample holds more than 600,000 distinct CDR3 sequences; about 15% were observed only once. The ten most abundant clones make up around 7.7% of the sample. The sample taken for sequencing was blood. The origin of the receptors is a man younger than 35 with Graves' hyperthyroidism.

J is TRBJ2-1 and V is TRBV6-1, with D maybe TRBD2 (6 bases). This CDR3 region has 15 residues. Germline CDR1 reads MNHNS; CDR2 reads SASEGT. V lost 6 bases and J lost 0, with 12 bases in between. In DNA form, the CDR3 reads TGTGCCAGCAGCGGAGCGGGTAGCTCCTACAATGAGCAGTTCTTC. Encoded protein: CASSGAGSSYNEQFF.

This clonotype was counted between two and nine times. V gene TRBV3-1 combines with J gene TRBJ2-3; D might be TRBD1 (7 bases). Germline V lookup: CDR1 LGHDT, CDR2 YNNKEL (reference sequence). The germline V and J ends were trimmed by 4 bases and 3 bases, with 20 bases remaining between them. There are 17 residues in the CDR3. The CDR3 bases are TGTGCCAGCAGCCCCCAGCACGAGGCAGGGGGGACAGATACGCAGTATTTT. Its translation is CASSPQHEAGGTDTQYF.

This clonotype was counted many times. CDR3 in amino acids: CASSYAGETQYF. In DNA, the CDR3 is TGTGCCAGCAGTTACGCCGGAGAGACCCAGTACTTC. The chain couples TRBV6-2 or TRBV6-3 to TRBJ2-5; D gene uncertain. Germline V gene data show CDR1 as MNHEY and CDR2 as SVGEGT. This CDR3 region has 12 residues. Trimming pared 2 bases from V and 4 bases from J, leaving 5 bases between.

This clonotype was counted at least ten times. This rearrangement joins TRBV2 to TRBJ1-5; TRBD1 matches at 7 bases. Per germline, CDR1 SNHLY and CDR2 FYNNEI. The CDR3 consists of 13 residues. The ends lost 6 bases at V and 6 bases at J; junction bases unmatched: 5. The CDR3, as DNA: TGTGCCAGCAGAGGACAGGACTTTCAGCCCCAGCATTTT. It specifies CASRGQDFQPQHF.

A few counts support this clonotype. The CDR3 region is CASSFSLFGSVTEQFF. The CDR3 DNA follows: TGTGCCAGCAGTTTTTCATTGTTCGGATCGGTTACTGAGCAGTTCTTC. V usage is TRBV27 and J usage is TRBJ2-1; D gene unclear. With 3 bases removed from V and 9 bases from J, the gap between germline ends came to 21 bases. This CDR3 has 16 residues. Germline V lookup: CDR1 MNHEY, CDR2 SMNVEV (reference sequence).

The chain couples TRBV20-1 to TRBJ1-5; D is ambiguous. In germline, CDR1 is DFQATT, CDR2 SNEGSKA (reference sequence). This CDR3 has 14 amino acids. V was shortened by 0 bases and J by 1 base, with 7 bases between the two germline ends. The CDR3 sequence: CSARDPESNQPQHF. The CDR3 bases are TGCAGTGCTAGAGATCCAGAAAGCAATCAGCCCCAGCATTTT.

The chain joins TRBV28 to TRBJ1-5, with D unresolved. The CDR3 has 14 amino acids. Deletions cut 2 bases from V and 9 bases from J, with 14 bases between. Germline-derived CDR1 and CDR2 are MDHEN and SYDVKM. The CDR3 DNA sequence: TGTGCCAGCAGTTTAAACCCGGACTCGGGGCCCCAGCATTTT. Translating it yields CASSLNPDSGPQHF.

The chain carries TRBV5-4 and TRBJ2-7; 10 bases line up with TRBD2. Germline CDR1 SGHNT, CDR2 YYREEE (reference sequence). The CDR3 is made up of 16 amino acids. J gave up 2 bases and V 4 bases, and 9 bases lay outside the gene matches. The CDR3 nucleotides read TGTGCCAGCAGCAAAGACCTCCTAGCGGGAGCCTACGAGCAGTACTTC. Translation gives CASSKDLLAGAYEQYF.

V is TRBV4-2 and J is TRBJ1-1; 10 bases are shared with TRBD1. Per the germline V gene, CDR1 is LGHNA and CDR2 is YNFKEQ. The CDR3 has 14 residues. J lost 11 bases, V lost 3 bases, and 9 bases had no gene match. The CDR3: CASSQDRGIELAFF. Written as DNA, the CDR3 is TGTGCCAGCAGCCAGGACAGGGGGATCGAATTGGCTTTCTTT.

The gene calls are TRBV7-9 and TRBJ2-5; D is unclear. Germline CDR1 and CDR2: SEHNR and FQNEAQ (reference sequence). This CDR3 has 15 amino acids. With 2 bases removed from V and 5 bases from J, the gap between germline ends came to 15 bases. CDR3 sequence: CASSLSRSGSETQYF. The CDR3 DNA is TGTGCCAGCAGCTTATCCCGGAGTGGATCCGAGACCCAGTACTTC.

This clonotype was counted at least ten times. The V call is TRBV7-2, the J call TRBJ1-1; possible D gene TRBD1, 6 bases. CDR1 SGHTA and CDR2 FQGNSA come from the germline V gene. Trimming left V 5 bases short and J 3 bases short, with 13 bases between. CDR3 length equals 14 residues. CDR3 sequence reads: CASSGTIWDTEAFF. The CDR3 bases are TGTGCCAGCAGCGGGACAATCTGGGACACTGAAGCTTTCTTT.

The sample holds many counts of this clonotype. The chain combines TRBV2 with TRBJ1-1, with D perhaps TRBD1 (5 bases). V lost 6 bases and J lost 3, with 14 bases in between. This CDR3 spans 14 amino acids. Germline assignment: CDR1 SNHLY and CDR2 FYNNEI. CDR3 nucleotides: TGTGCCAGCAGCGGGGGTGGGGGGTACACTGAAGCTTTCTTT. This gives the protein CASSGGGGYTEAFF.

This clonotype has at least ten counts. The V call is TRBV30, the J call TRBJ2-1; 14 nucleotides align to TRBD2. Trimming at V came to 4 bases and at J to 2 bases, leaving 7 bases not matched to a gene. This CDR3 spans 17 amino acids. Looked up from germline, CDR1 is GTSNPN and CDR2 is SVGIG (reference sequence). CDR3 loop: CAWTGLAGEGTYNEQFF. The CDR3 bases are TGTGCCTGGACGGGACTAGCGGGAGAAGGGACCTACAATGAGCAGTTCTTC.